These T cell receptor beta chains were read from a single sample in a study of brain T cells in children with intractable seizures. Clones were read by immunoSEQ multiplex PCR, and TCRdb kept only the in-frame ones, dropping some. The sample yields hundreds of thousands of clones, about 93% seen once. Here the sequenced sample was peripheral blood, taken approximately 5 months after surgery. The receptors were sampled from a boy under two years old with tuberous sclerosis and intractable seizures. Each CDR3 is given with its conserved first and last residue. A D gene is named only where the DNA matches it firmly. Not all rows give a size; the values are once, few, many and, for expanded clones, a class.

v_call	clone_size	j_call	d_call	cdr3_nt	cdr3_aa
TRBV29-1	-	TRBJ2-2	-	TGCAGCGTTGAAGATCGCGGGTCAGGGCCCGGGGAGCTGTTTTTT	CSVEDRGSGPGELFF
TRBV11-1	-	TRBJ1-2	-	TGTGCCAGCAGGCGCCTCTTCGCAAACTATGGCTACACCTTC	CASRRLFANYGYTF
TRBV29-1	once	TRBJ1-1	-	TGCAGCGTTGAAGGTCCTCTATTCCCCGGAGAAGCTTTCTTT	CSVEGPLFPGEAFF
TRBV11-2	-	TRBJ2-7	-	TGTGCCAGCAGCTCATCCATGAGTTACGAGCAGTACTTC	CASSSSMSYEQYF
TRBV28	-	TRBJ1-5	-	TGTGCCAGCACTAAGGATCAGCCCCAGCATTTT	CASTKDQPQHF
TRBV7-3	-	TRBJ1-1	-	TGTGCCAGCAGCTTAGGGCAGGGGAACACTGAAGCTTTCTTT	CASSLGQGNTEAFF
TRBV29-1	-	TRBJ1-2	-	TGCAGCGTTGACAGGGCAGGGCTAGGCTATGGCTACACCTTC	CSVDRAGLGYGYTF
TRBV6-5	-	TRBJ2-3	TRBD1	TGTGCCAGCAGTTACGACAGGGCCTCAGACGCAGATACGCAGTATTTT	CASSYDRASDADTQYF
TRBV30	-	TRBJ1-6	-	TGTGCCTGGAGTGTGGGGGAGAAATCACCCCTCCACTTT	CAWSVGEKSPLHF
TRBV9	-	TRBJ1-2	TRBD1	TGTGCCAGCAGCGTAGGAGGGACAGGGAGTACTAACTATGGCTACACCTTC	CASSVGGTGSTNYGYTF
TRBV7-9	-	TRBJ1-2	-	TGTGCCAGCAGCTTAGGAGACGCATTCTATGGCTACACCTTC	CASSLGDAFYGYTF
TRBV6-5	-	TRBJ2-5	-	TGTGCCAGCAGTTACAGGGAAGGCTCCCAAGAGACCCAGTACTTC	CASSYREGSQETQYF
TRBV2	-	TRBJ1-5	TRBD1	TGTGCCAGCAGTGTAGACAGGGGGCATGGGCAGCCCCAGCATTTT	CASSVDRGHGQPQHF
TRBV5-1	-	TRBJ2-1	-	TGCGCCAGCAGCTCTCTCGGGACCTACAATGAGCAGTTCTTC	CASSSLGTYNEQFF
TRBV19	once	TRBJ1-1	-	TGTGCCAGTAGTCCCCCGGCTTATAGGGCTGAAGCTTTCTTT	CASSPPAYRAEAFF
TRBV6-5	-	TRBJ2-7	-	TGTGCCAGCAGTTACGGGGGGGGCAGGGCTTTCGAGCAGTACTTC	CASSYGGGRAFEQYF
TRBV25-1	-	TRBJ1-4	-	TGTGCCAGCAGTGAGAGGTGGCAGGGCAGTCGGCTGTTTTTT	CASSERWQGSRLFF
TRBV20-1	-	TRBJ1-1	-	TGCAGTGCGACGAAGAACACTGAAGCTTTCTTT	CSATKNTEAFF
TRBV11-2	-	TRBJ2-2	-	TGTGCCAGCACCCTCCGGGGTGGCGGGGAGCTGTTTTTT	CASTLRGGGELFF
TRBV6-2/TRBV6-3	-	TRBJ2-2	-	TGTGCCAGCAGTCCACAGGGTTCCACCGGGGAGCTGTTTTTT	CASSPQGSTGELFF
TRBV19	-	TRBJ1-3	TRBD1	TGTGCCAGTAGCATACAGGGGGGAAACACCATATATTTT	CASSIQGGNTIYF
TRBV4-1	-	TRBJ1-3	-	TGCGCCAGCAGCCATCTACAGCTCTCTGGAAACACCATATATTTT	CASSHLQLSGNTIYF
TRBV5-1	-	TRBJ2-1	-	TGCGCCAGCAGCTTGGGGCAGGATCCCTACAATGAGCAGTTCTTC	CASSLGQDPYNEQFF
TRBV2	-	TRBJ1-2	TRBD1	TGTGCCAGCAGGCCGGGACAGAGCTATGGCTACACCTTC	CASRPGQSYGYTF
TRBV3-1/TRBV3-2	-	TRBJ1-4	TRBD1	TGTGCCAGCAGGAACAGGGGCGGACGTGAAAAACTGTTTTTT	CASRNRGGREKLFF
TRBV5-1	-	TRBJ2-5	-	TGCGCCAGCAGCACAGAACCGGGGGAGACCCAGTACTTC	CASSTEPGETQYF
TRBV19	once	TRBJ2-3	-	TGTGCCAGTAGTCCCCCCCGAGCAAAAGATACGCAGTATTTT	CASSPPRAKDTQYF
TRBV6-6	-	TRBJ2-7	-	TGTGCCAGCAGTCTACGCACTATCCCCCACGAGCAGTACTTC	CASSLRTIPHEQYF
TRBV11-2	-	TRBJ1-1	-	TGTGCCAGCAGCCTACGCGGCACTGAAGCTTTCTTT	CASSLRGTEAFF
TRBV29-1	-	TRBJ1-2	-	TGCAGCGTTGAAGGCAGGGCCCTGGGCTACACCTTC	CSVEGRALGYTF
TRBV29-1	once	TRBJ2-5	TRBD1	TGCAGCGTAACCGACAGGGGGCGGCGGACCCAGTACTTC	CSVTDRGRRTQYF
TRBV7-2	-	TRBJ2-7	-	TGTGCCAGCAGCTTGACAACCTACGAGCAGTACTTC	CASSLTTYEQYF
TRBV4-1	-	TRBJ1-5	-	TGCGCCAGCAGCCAGCGTGGAAATCAGCCCCAGCATTTT	CASSQRGNQPQHF
TRBV7-3	-	TRBJ1-1	-	TGTGCCAGCAGCTCCGGTCATTCGGGGGTCTCGAACACTGAAGCTTTCTTT	CASSSGHSGVSNTEAFF
TRBV5-4	-	TRBJ2-7	TRBD1	TGTGCCAGCAGCACGGGACAGGCCCCCTACGAGCAGTACTTC	CASSTGQAPYEQYF
TRBV19	-	TRBJ2-1	-	TGTGCCACTGGGGGAGGGGGAAATGAGCAGTTCTTC	CATGGGGNEQFF
TRBV2	-	TRBJ1-6	-	TGTGCCAGCAGTGTTAAAGGCAATTCACCCCTCCACTTT	CASSVKGNSPLHF
TRBV5-1	-	TRBJ2-1	TRBD2	TGCGCCAGCAGGATAGCGGGATACGACTACAATGAGCAGTTCTTC	CASRIAGYDYNEQFF
TRBV24-1	-	TRBJ2-1	TRBD1	TGTGCCACCAGGGGGACAGGGGGAGATGAGCAGTTCTTC	CATRGTGGDEQFF
TRBV5-4	-	TRBJ1-2	TRBD1	TGTGCCAGCAGCTCGAGACCCGGGGACAGGGAGCGCGGGGACTATGGCTACACCTTC	CASSSRPGDRERGDYGYTF
TRBV24-1	-	TRBJ2-2	TRBD1	TGTGCCACCAGTGATTTTTACGACAGGGACACCGGGGAGCTGTTTTTT	CATSDFYDRDTGELFF
TRBV11-3	-	TRBJ1-1	-	TGTGCCAGCAGCTCGGAGGGGATACTGAACACTGAAGCTTTCTTT	CASSSEGILNTEAFF
TRBV27	-	TRBJ1-1	-	TGTGCCAGCAGTCCCCCCGGTCGGATGAACACTGAAGCTTTCTTT	CASSPPGRMNTEAFF
TRBV27	-	TRBJ2-7	-	TGTGCCAGCAGCCGGGCCCGATCCTACGAGCAGTACTTC	CASSRARSYEQYF
TRBV19	-	TRBJ1-2	-	TGTGCCAGTAGTATAGGGGGCGGAGGCTACACCTTC	CASSIGGGGYTF
TRBV30	-	TRBJ1-5	-	TGTGCCTGGAGTGCCGGGGGGCTGGGGGCGGGTCCAGATCAGCCCCAGCATTTT	CAWSAGGLGAGPDQPQHF
TRBV5-4	-	TRBJ2-3	TRBD2	TGTGCCAGCAGCCTGACTAGCGGAACAGATACGCAGTATTTT	CASSLTSGTDTQYF
TRBV7-2	-	TRBJ2-1	TRBD2	TGTGCCAGCAGCTTAACTAGCGGGGGCCCCCCCCATGAGCAGTTCTTC	CASSLTSGGPPHEQFF
TRBV19	-	TRBJ1-5	-	TGTGCCAGTAGTATTGGCTCGGTAGGGGACCATAGCAATCAGCCCCAGCATTTT	CASSIGSVGDHSNQPQHF
TRBV15	-	TRBJ1-3	-	TGTGCCACCAGCAGAGATGGAAACACCATATATTTT	CATSRDGNTIYF
TRBV23-1	-	TRBJ1-4	-	TGCGCCAGCGCCGTGGGGGACAACAAGAATGAAAAACTGTTTTTT	CASAVGDNKNEKLFF
TRBV5-1	-	TRBJ1-4	-	TGCGCCAGCAGCTCGGAGGGGGAAAAACTGTTTTTT	CASSSEGEKLFF